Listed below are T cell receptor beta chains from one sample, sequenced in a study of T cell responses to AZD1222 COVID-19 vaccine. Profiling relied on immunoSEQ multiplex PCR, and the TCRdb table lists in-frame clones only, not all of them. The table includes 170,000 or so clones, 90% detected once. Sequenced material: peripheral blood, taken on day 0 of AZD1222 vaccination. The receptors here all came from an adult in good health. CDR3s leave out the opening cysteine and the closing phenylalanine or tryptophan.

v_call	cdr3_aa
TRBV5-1	ASSLELTGELF
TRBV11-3	ASSLGAGLETQY
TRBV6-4	ASSALANTGELF
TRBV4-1	ASSQVLRIDGYT
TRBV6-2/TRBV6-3	ASSPLGDRLYGYT
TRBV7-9	ASSLRGQGNTIY
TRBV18	ASSQTGETYGYT
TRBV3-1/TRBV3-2	ASSQGINQPQH
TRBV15	ATSRPWDRDNSNQPQH
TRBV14	ASSPLRAVEQF
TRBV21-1	ASSNGLNTGELF
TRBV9	ASTQGLNTEAF
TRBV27	ASRQDTGELF
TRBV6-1	ASSEDGNYGYT
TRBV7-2	ASSPDRVLNTEAF
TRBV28	ASSLPGQGGQPQH
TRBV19	ASSALWGQQNTEAF
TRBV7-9	ASSYSRLDEQF
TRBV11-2	ASSSAYEQY
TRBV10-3	AIRTGNGYT
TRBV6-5	ASTSGGSTEAF
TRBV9	ASSATQETQY